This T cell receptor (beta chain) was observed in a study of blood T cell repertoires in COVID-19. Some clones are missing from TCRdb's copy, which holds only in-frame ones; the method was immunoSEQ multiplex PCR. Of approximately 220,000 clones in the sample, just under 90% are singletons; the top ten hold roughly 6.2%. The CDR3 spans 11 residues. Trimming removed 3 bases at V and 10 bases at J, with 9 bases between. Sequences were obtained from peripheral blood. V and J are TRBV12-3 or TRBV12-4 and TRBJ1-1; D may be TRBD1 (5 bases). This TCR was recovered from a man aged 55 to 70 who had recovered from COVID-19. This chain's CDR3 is CASSFRGGAFF. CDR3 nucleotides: TGTGCCAGCAGTTTCCGGGGGGGAGCTTTCTTT.